Presented here are 22 T cell receptor beta chains from one specimen sequenced in a study of human T cells and chemical hapten exposure. In TCRdb, the RACE reads were re-called with MiXCR into one record per CDR3 protein. The sample holds about 82,000 distinct CDR3 sequences, 8.6% seen once. As for time point: healthy volunteer bleed at 6 weeks. The template was total RNA from unfractionated whole blood. Sequencing input: whole blood. These receptors came from a male donor in good health. Some clones in this sample may be carry-over from other donors' samples.

The genes are TRBV27 and TRBJ2-1; maybe TRBD2 (5 bases). The CDR3 consists of 15 residues. V lost 2 bases and J lost 4, with 12 bases in between. The germline V gene encodes CDR1 MNHEY and CDR2 SMNVEV (reference sequence). CDR3 region: CASSLGVSGYNEQFF. CDR3 nucleotide sequence: TGTGCCAGCAGTTTAGGGGTGTCGGGATACAATGAGCAGTTCTTC.

This clonotype was detected a few times. The J gene is TRBJ2-5, the V gene TRBV4-1, with 7 bases that match TRBD1. The germline V gene encodes CDR1 MGHRA and CDR2 YSYEKL. The ends lost 1 base at V and 5 bases at J; junction bases unmatched: 4. This CDR3 has 14 residues. CDR3 bases: TGCGCCAGCAGCCAAGTCGGACAGGTGGAGACCCAGTACTTC. It encodes CASSQVGQVETQYF.

This clonotype was recorded a few times. The rearrangement joins TRBV6-1 to TRBJ2-7; no definite D call. Germline V lookup: CDR1 MNHNS, CDR2 SASEGT. V lost 4 bases and J 3 bases, leaving 10 bases between the germline ends. This CDR3 has 13 amino acids. The CDR3 loop reads CASSAGPNYEQYF. CDR3 DNA: TGTGCCAGCAGTGCTGGGCCCAACTACGAGCAGTACTTC.

The table lists this clonotype with a few counts. Written as DNA, the CDR3 is TGTGCCAGCAGTACCCGGGAGCGGGGCACAGATACGCAGTATTTT. It codes for CASSTRERGTDTQYF. The gene calls are TRBV6-2 or TRBV6-3 and TRBJ2-3; D perhaps matches TRBD2 (6 bases). The CDR3 totals 15 residues. Germline V gene sequence: CDR1 MNHEY, CDR2 SVGEGT. V lost 5 bases to trimming and J lost 1 base, with 13 bases between them.

This clonotype was observed at least ten times. The chain is built from TRBV6-4 and TRBJ1-6; the match to TRBD1 covers 7 bases. The CDR3 has 14 residues. The germline gives CDR1 MRHNA, CDR2 SNTAGT. V lost 6 bases and J lost 7; bases outside the gene matches: 6. CDR3 amino acids: CASSETGDNSPLHF. The CDR3 region has the DNA TGTGCCAGCAGCGAAACAGGGGACAATTCACCCCTCCACTTT.

A few counts support this clonotype. Here the CDR3 DNA reads TGTGCCAGCAGTTACTCGGGGGCCTCCTACGAGCAGTACTTC. Translation gives CASSYSGASYEQYF. The V call is TRBV6-2 or TRBV6-3, the J call TRBJ2-7; maybe TRBD1 (6 bases). Germline CDR1 MNHEY, CDR2 SVGEGT. The CDR3 extends over 14 amino acids. Between the trimmed V and J ends, which lost 0 bases and 0 bases, there was a span of 6 bases.

The chain joins TRBV12-3 or TRBV12-4 to TRBJ2-2, with 8 bases fitting TRBD1. The trim removed 6 bases at V and 4 bases at J, leaving 4 bases unmatched. This CDR3 spans 14 amino acids. CDR3 loop: CASRPGGSTGELFF. The CDR3 region has the DNA TGTGCCAGCAGGCCAGGGGGCAGCACCGGGGAGCTGTTTTTT.

The V gene is TRBV12-3 or TRBV12-4, the J gene TRBJ1-6; no clear D. This CDR3 contains 14 residues. V lost 5 bases, J lost 7 bases, and 12 bases lay in between. The CDR3 reads CASSPLPTNSPLHF. The CDR3 DNA reads as TGTGCCAGCAGTCCCCTACCCACCAATTCACCCCTCCACTTT.

This clonotype was counted between two and nine times. This sequence joins TRBV12-3 or TRBV12-4 and TRBJ2-1; D not certain. V gave up 3 bases and J gave up 3 bases, with 6 bases separating them. The CDR3 totals 13 residues. The CDR3 DNA reads as TGTGCCAGCAGTTTCCGGAGCTACAATGAGCAGTTCTTC. It is translated as CASSFRSYNEQFF.

For the CDR3, the DNA is TGTGCCAGCAGTTTCACAGGGGGCGCGAGGACTGAAGCTTTCTTT. It encodes CASSFTGGARTEAFF. V and J are TRBV27 and TRBJ1-1; 9 bases align to TRBD1. V lost 3 bases and J lost 5; bases outside the gene matches: 7. The germline CDR1 and CDR2 sequences are MNHEY and SMNVEV (reference sequence). The CDR3 consists of 15 residues.

This clonotype was found many times. The chain uses TRBV29-1 and TRBJ1-1; D gene ambiguous. This CDR3 is built from 11 residues. Between the trimmed V and J ends, which lost 4 bases and 1 base, there was a span of 4 bases. CDR1 and CDR2 from the germline V gene are SQVTM and ANQGSEA. This CDR3 is CSVGRNTEAFF. CDR3 coding DNA: TGCAGCGTTGGGAGGAACACTGAAGCTTTCTTT.

CDR3 residues: CASSPDGGGNQPQHF. The CDR3 DNA reads TGTGCCAGCAGTCCCGACGGGGGTGGCAATCAGCCCCAGCATTTT. The chain uses TRBV12-3 or TRBV12-4 and TRBJ1-5, with D possibly matching TRBD1 (5 bases). The CDR3 is 15 amino acids. Trimming left V 5 bases short and J 2 bases short, with 13 bases between.

This clonotype has at least ten counts. The chain combines TRBV6-2 or TRBV6-3 with TRBJ2-4, with a weak D call TRBD1 (5 bases). Germline V gene lookup returns CDR1 MNHEY and CDR2 SVGEGT. The CDR3 is 15 amino acids. Trimming shortened V by 5 bases and J by 0 bases, and 11 bases separated the two germline ends. The CDR3 loop reads CASSKDTSAKNIQYF. CDR3 coding DNA: TGTGCCAGCAGTAAGGACACCTCAGCCAAAAACATTCAGTACTTC.

This clonotype was seen a few times. The rearrangement uses TRBV29-1 and TRBJ2-2; D call uncertain. The CDR3 is 12 amino acids. V lost 6 bases, J lost 3 bases, and 8 bases lay in between. Looked up from germline, CDR1 is SQVTM and CDR2 is ANQGSEA. CDR3 region: CSVPIDTGELFF. The CDR3 nucleotides are TGCAGCGTGCCGATAGACACCGGGGAGCTGTTTTTT.

The chain links TRBV7-2 to TRBJ2-7, with 10 positions matching TRBD2. In germline, CDR1 is SGHTA, CDR2 FQGNSA. This CDR3 has 14 residues. J gave up 7 bases and V 6 bases, and 9 bases lay outside the gene matches. The CDR3 loop is CASRLLAGSGEQYF. CDR3 in DNA: TGTGCCAGCAGACTACTAGCGGGGAGCGGGGAGCAGTACTTC.

The rearrangement uses TRBV6-2 or TRBV6-3 and TRBJ1-1; D gene ambiguous. This CDR3 has 14 residues. Per the germline V gene, CDR1 is MNHEY and CDR2 is SVGEGT. V shed 6 bases and J shed 0 bases, with 11 bases lying between them. The CDR3: CASRRYLMNTEAFF. The CDR3 DNA sequence: TGTGCCAGCAGAAGGTACCTCATGAACACTGAAGCTTTCTTT.

This clonotype was found many times. The chain employs TRBV19 and TRBJ2-1, with D perhaps matching TRBD2 (5 bases). The CDR3 is 11 amino acids. CDR1 LNHDA and CDR2 SQIVND come from the germline V gene (reference sequence). V was clipped by 3 bases and J by 10 bases, with 7 bases between them. The CDR3 region has the DNA TGTGCCAGTAGTATGGGGAGCGAGCAGTTCTTC. Protein product: CASSMGSEQFF.

The chain is built from TRBV25-1 and TRBJ2-5; TRBD2 matches at 12 bases. The germline gives CDR1 MGHDK, CDR2 SYGVNS. The trim removed 6 bases at V and 5 bases at J, leaving 7 bases unmatched. This CDR3 is built from 15 residues. CDR3 protein: CASRRTSGTGETQYF. The DNA of the CDR3 is TGTGCCAGCAGGAGGACTAGCGGGACCGGGGAGACCCAGTACTTC.

The V call is TRBV4-2, the J call TRBJ2-3; 12 positions agree with TRBD2. Germline V lookup: CDR1 LGHNA, CDR2 YNFKEQ. The CDR3 spans 19 residues. Trimming took 1 base from V and 0 from J; bases not matched to a gene: 8. CDR3 protein: CASSQATSGGIPSTDTQYF. The CDR3 DNA sequence: TGTGCCAGCAGCCAAGCCACTAGCGGGGGGATCCCTAGCACAGATACGCAGTATTTT.

This clonotype was detected a few times. V usage is TRBV29-1 and J usage is TRBJ2-5; TRBD2 matches 8 bases. V dropped 7 bases and J dropped 3; count of bases not matched to a gene: 7. CDR1 is SQVTM, CDR2 ANQGSEA, per germline. The CDR3 is 13 amino acids. In nucleotides, the CDR3 is TGCAGCGCCACTCCGGGGGGGGAAGAGACCCAGTACTTC. Translating gives CSATPGGEETQYF. The variable domain in full, with the rest retrieved from reference TRBV29-1 and TRBJ2-5, is SAVISQKPSRDICQRGTSLTIQCQVDSQVTMMFWYRQQPGQSLTLIATANQGSEATYESGFVIDKFPISRPNLTFSTLTVSNMSPEDSSIYLCSATPGGEETQYFGPGTRLLVL.

This clonotype was counted between two and nine times. The chain joins TRBV4-3 to TRBJ2-5; 8 bases line up with TRBD2. CDR1 and CDR2 from the germline V gene are LGHNA and YSLEER. V gave up 0 bases and J gave up 2 bases; unmatched junction bases: 5. This CDR3 has 16 residues. The CDR3 loop reads CASSQDPGGTQETQYF. As DNA, the CDR3 is TGCGCCAGCAGCCAAGATCCGGGGGGGACTCAAGAGACCCAGTACTTC.

This clonotype was recorded at least ten times. This rearrangement joins TRBV4-1 to TRBJ1-5; 7 bases line up with TRBD1. Germline V gene data show CDR1 as MGHRA and CDR2 as YSYEKL. V trimming: 4 bases; J trimming: 6 bases; junction bases outside the gene matches: 6. There are 14 residues in the CDR3. CDR3 nucleotide sequence: TGCGCCAGCAGCCCGAGACAGGGAGGTCAGCCCCAGCATTTT. Encoded protein: CASSPRQGGQPQHF.